Below are 3 T cell receptor beta chains sequenced from a single sample in a study of T cell clones after liver transplantation (dated by TCRdb to between 2018 and 2021). Library construction relied on the immunoSEQ multiplex PCR assay. TCRdb retrieved this table from immuneACCESS and kept in-frame rearrangements only. Not all clones are present; in checked studies, unresolved V genes account for under half, and no reason is known for the remainder. The sample profile shows about 20,000 clones; around 91% of them were found once. The ten largest clones represent 13% of the sample. The material sequenced was CD8+ T cells from blood, taken 46 months after liver transplant. These receptors were obtained from a human patient who received a liver transplant. After a transplant, some T cells may be of graft donor origin.

V usage is TRBV19 and J usage is TRBJ2-7, with a tentative D call TRBD1 (5 bases). The CDR3 covers 13 residues. CDR1 is LNHDA, CDR2 SQIVND, per germline (reference sequence). V lost 3 bases and J 2 bases, leaving 8 bases between the germline ends. CDR3 sequence reads: CASSIGHPYEQYF. CDR3 DNA sequence: TGTGCCAGTAGTATCGGACACCCCTACGAGCAGTACTTC.

The chain employs TRBV28 and TRBJ2-1; D assignment may be TRBD1 or TRBD2 (6 bases each). V lost 2 bases and J 6 bases, leaving 11 bases between the germline ends. The germline V gene has CDR1 MDHEN and CDR2 SYDVKM. The CDR3 is made up of 14 amino acids. The CDR3 protein is CASSLEGGSNEQFF. The CDR3 DNA is TGTGCCAGCAGTTTAGAGGGGGGAAGCAATGAGCAGTTCTTC.

This rearrangement joins TRBV6-5 to TRBJ2-1; D is undetermined. CDR3 length: 14 amino acids. Trimming left V 5 bases short and J 5 bases short, with 13 bases between. Germline V gene sequence: CDR1 MNHEY, CDR2 SVGAGI. The CDR3 loop reads CASSAELANNEQFF. Here the CDR3 DNA reads TGTGCCAGCAGTGCGGAACTGGCCAACAATGAGCAGTTCTTC.